The following is a TCR beta chain sequence with its context. Its antigen remains unknown. Repertoires were generated with immunoSEQ multiplex PCR, while TCRdb's copy carries only in-frame clones and drops some. This table has fewer than 200,000 clones, over 85% appearing once. The sample originates from a study of cytomegalovirus exposure and HLA in healthy donors. Study-level results: Altogether, 150 to 200 TCR beta chains were recorded as cytomegalovirus-associated. Accounts indicate the classifier identified cytomegalovirus status with strong specificity and sensitivity.

Sequencing used PBMCs. The clonotype comes from a woman in her late teens or twenties in good health and CMV-seropositive.

The CDR3 here is CAASGTGAREQYF. CDR3 DNA: TGTGCCGCTTCGGGGACAGGGGCACGGGAGCAGTACTTC. The chain employs TRBV6-5 and TRBJ2-7, with 10 bases that match TRBD1. Germline assignment: CDR1 MNHEY and CDR2 SVGAGI. The CDR3 runs to 13 residues. V dropped 11 bases and J dropped 7; count of bases not matched to a gene: 11.